A selection of T cell receptor beta chains follows, all from one sample in a study of cytomegalovirus exposure and HLA in healthy donors. Method: immunoSEQ multiplex PCR; TCRdb's copy keeps in-frame clones and lacks some. The sample records tens of thousands of clones, approximately 75% being singletons. What was sequenced was PBMCs. The receptors here all came from a woman in her 40s in good health and CMV-seronegative. CDR3s include the opening cysteine and the closing phenylalanine or tryptophan. The order of the fields is D gene, CDR3 length, J gene, clone size, V gene, CDR3 DNA, CDR3 protein. D genes are given only for firm matches. Some rows have no size entry. The others give once, few or many, or a class for an expanded clone.

d_gene: -; len: 14; j_gene: TRBJ1-1; abundance: few; v_gene: TRBV15; CDR3nt: TGTGCCACCAGCGGTCCGGGAAAGAACACTGAAGCTTTCTTT; CDR3aa: CATSGPGKNTEAFF
d_gene: -; len: 13; j_gene: TRBJ1-4; abundance: -; v_gene: TRBV7-2; CDR3nt: TGTGCCAGCAGCTCAGCTCCGAATGAAAAACTGTTTTTT; CDR3aa: CASSSAPNEKLFF
d_gene: -; len: 15; j_gene: TRBJ1-4; abundance: -; v_gene: TRBV4-2; CDR3nt: TGTGCCAGCAGCACAAGGTATGGGGAGCGGGAAAAACTGTTTTTT; CDR3aa: CASSTRYGEREKLFF
d_gene: TRBD1; len: 15; j_gene: TRBJ1-1; abundance: -; v_gene: TRBV7-3; CDR3nt: TGTGCCAGCAGCTTAAGGGCAGGGGGAGGTGAACGAGCTTTCTTT; CDR3aa: CASSLRAGGGERAFF
d_gene: -; len: 13; j_gene: TRBJ1-1; abundance: once; v_gene: TRBV18; CDR3nt: TGTGCCAGCTCACCTCCGGGGGGGACTGAAGCTTTCTTT; CDR3aa: CASSPPGGTEAFF
d_gene: -; len: 11; j_gene: TRBJ1-1; abundance: -; v_gene: TRBV28; CDR3nt: TGTGCCAGGTGCGGAGGGAGTGAAGCTTTCTTT; CDR3aa: CARCGGSEAFF
d_gene: -; len: 14; j_gene: TRBJ1-1; abundance: few; v_gene: TRBV9; CDR3nt: TGTGCCAGCAGCGTAGGTCGGGTTAACACTGAAGCTTTCTTT; CDR3aa: CASSVGRVNTEAFF
d_gene: -; len: 15; j_gene: TRBJ2-3; abundance: -; v_gene: TRBV7-6; CDR3nt: TGTGCCAGCAGCTTAGGGCTAGCTGAAACAGATACGCAGTATTTT; CDR3aa: CASSLGLAETDTQYF
d_gene: -; len: 13; j_gene: TRBJ1-1; abundance: -; v_gene: TRBV11-3; CDR3nt: TGTGCCAGCAGCTATACAGTAAACACTGAAGCTTTCTTT; CDR3aa: CASSYTVNTEAFF
d_gene: TRBD2; len: 14; j_gene: TRBJ2-4; abundance: -; v_gene: TRBV14; CDR3nt: TGTGCCAGCAGCCCCTGGGGGGGTCAAAACATTCAGTACTTC; CDR3aa: CASSPWGGQNIQYF
d_gene: -; len: 14; j_gene: TRBJ2-7; abundance: -; v_gene: TRBV21-1; CDR3nt: TGTGCCAGCAGCCAAAGCGGCCAGCCCTACGAGCAGTACTTC; CDR3aa: CASSQSGQPYEQYF
d_gene: TRBD1; len: 15; j_gene: TRBJ1-4; abundance: -; v_gene: TRBV19; CDR3nt: TGTGCCAGTAGTTCAGGACAGGCCCGGGATGAAAAACTGTTTTTT; CDR3aa: CASSSGQARDEKLFF
d_gene: -; len: 13; j_gene: TRBJ1-1; abundance: -; v_gene: TRBV5-1; CDR3nt: TGCGCCAGCAGGTCGGGACAGAACACTGAAGCTTTCTTT; CDR3aa: CASRSGQNTEAFF
d_gene: -; len: 16; j_gene: TRBJ2-7; abundance: -; v_gene: TRBV4-1; CDR3nt: TGCGCCAGCAGCCAAGTCGGCGCGGGGTCTTCCTACGAGCAGTACTTC; CDR3aa: CASSQVGAGSSYEQYF
d_gene: TRBD1; len: 14; j_gene: TRBJ1-2; abundance: -; v_gene: TRBV5-8; CDR3nt: TGTGCCAGCAGCTTGGGGGGACAGGGCTATGGCTACACCTTC; CDR3aa: CASSLGGQGYGYTF
d_gene: TRBD1; len: 16; j_gene: TRBJ1-6; abundance: -; v_gene: TRBV9; CDR3nt: TGTGCCAGCAGCGGTAGAGGACAGGCCAATAATTCACCCCTCAACTTT; CDR3aa: CASSGRGQANNSPLNF
d_gene: -; len: 20; j_gene: TRBJ1-5; abundance: -; v_gene: TRBV4-1; CDR3nt: TGCGCCAGCAGCCAAGGTAAAAAGGTTTTAGTGTTGGGCTACAATCAGCCCCAGCATTTT; CDR3aa: CASSQGKKVLVLGYNQPQHF
d_gene: TRBD1; len: 15; j_gene: TRBJ1-5; abundance: once; v_gene: TRBV6-5; CDR3nt: TGTGCCAGCAGTCCCACACAGGGGGTAGGTCAGCCCCAGCATTTT; CDR3aa: CASSPTQGVGQPQHF
d_gene: -; len: 15; j_gene: TRBJ2-3; abundance: -; v_gene: TRBV27; CDR3nt: TGTGCCAGCAGGTTGGTGGGAGCTAGCACAGATACGCAGTATTTT; CDR3aa: CASRLVGASTDTQYF
d_gene: -; len: 11; j_gene: TRBJ2-7; abundance: few; v_gene: TRBV7-9; CDR3nt: TGTGCCAGCAGCTTAGACCGCGAGCAGTACTTC; CDR3aa: CASSLDREQYF
d_gene: TRBD1; len: 14; j_gene: TRBJ2-1; abundance: many; v_gene: TRBV7-2; CDR3nt: TGTGCCAGCAGCCTACGACAGGGGAGGATGGGGCAGTTCTTC; CDR3aa: CASSLRQGRMGQFF
d_gene: -; len: 16; j_gene: TRBJ2-1; abundance: few; v_gene: TRBV5-1; CDR3nt: TGCGCCAGCAGCTCTACTACCGGGACTGGCTACAATGAGCAGTTCTTC; CDR3aa: CASSSTTGTGYNEQFF
d_gene: TRBD2; len: 18; j_gene: TRBJ2-1; abundance: -; v_gene: TRBV9; CDR3nt: TGTGCCAGCAGCGTAGGCCCCGGGGACTATAGGTCCTACAATGAGCAGTTCTTC; CDR3aa: CASSVGPGDYRSYNEQFF
d_gene: -; len: 14; j_gene: TRBJ1-5; abundance: -; v_gene: TRBV7-9; CDR3nt: TGTGCCAGCAGCCGAGGACAAAACAATCAGCCCCAGCATTTT; CDR3aa: CASSRGQNNQPQHF
d_gene: -; len: 13; j_gene: TRBJ1-1; abundance: -; v_gene: TRBV2; CDR3nt: TGTGCCAGCTCGCGGGGGGAGGGCACTGAAGCTTTCTTT; CDR3aa: CASSRGEGTEAFF
d_gene: -; len: 13; j_gene: TRBJ1-5; abundance: -; v_gene: TRBV7-2; CDR3nt: TGTGCCAGCAGCTTAGGTTTCGAGGAGCCCCAGCATTTT; CDR3aa: CASSLGFEEPQHF
d_gene: -; len: 16; j_gene: TRBJ1-5; abundance: few; v_gene: TRBV18; CDR3nt: TGTGCCAGCTCACCACCCTCGACAGCTAGCAATCAGCCCCAGCATTTT; CDR3aa: CASSPPSTASNQPQHF
d_gene: TRBD1; len: 15; j_gene: TRBJ2-7; abundance: few; v_gene: TRBV5-5; CDR3nt: TGTGCCAGCAGCGGGGGACAGGCTATCTCCTACGAGCAGTACTTC; CDR3aa: CASSGGQAISYEQYF
d_gene: TRBD1; len: 13; j_gene: TRBJ1-2; abundance: -; v_gene: TRBV5-1; CDR3nt: TGCGCCAGCAGCCAAGACAGGGCCTATGGCTACACCTTC; CDR3aa: CASSQDRAYGYTF
d_gene: -; len: 15; j_gene: TRBJ2-7; abundance: -; v_gene: TRBV30; CDR3nt: TGTGCCTGGGGTAAAACCAGGACAGTATCCTACGAGCAGTACTTC; CDR3aa: CAWGKTRTVSYEQYF
d_gene: TRBD1; len: 14; j_gene: TRBJ2-7; abundance: few; v_gene: TRBV7-2; CDR3nt: TGTGCCAGCAGCCCAGGACAGGCCTTCTACGAGCAGTACTTC; CDR3aa: CASSPGQAFYEQYF
d_gene: TRBD1; len: 16; j_gene: TRBJ2-7; abundance: once; v_gene: TRBV6-1; CDR3nt: TGTGCCAGCAGTGAGCACCAGACAGGGGGCTCCTACGAGCAGTACTTC; CDR3aa: CASSEHQTGGSYEQYF
d_gene: -; len: 16; j_gene: TRBJ2-7; abundance: once; v_gene: TRBV5-1; CDR3nt: TGCGCCAGCAGCTTGGAGGAAGTGGGGGGTTCCTACGAGCAGTACTTC; CDR3aa: CASSLEEVGGSYEQYF
d_gene: -; len: 14; j_gene: TRBJ1-6; abundance: -; v_gene: TRBV28; CDR3nt: TGTGCCAGCAGTTTGCGGCAGGGCAATTCACCCCTCCACTTT; CDR3aa: CASSLRQGNSPLHF
d_gene: TRBD1; len: 14; j_gene: TRBJ2-3; abundance: -; v_gene: TRBV7-3; CDR3nt: TGTGCCAGCAGCTTATCAGGGGGCGCAGATACGCAGTATTTT; CDR3aa: CASSLSGGADTQYF
d_gene: -; len: 14; j_gene: TRBJ2-5; abundance: -; v_gene: TRBV6-5; CDR3nt: TGTGCCAGCAGTTTCGTAGGGACTCAAGAGACCCAGTACTTC; CDR3aa: CASSFVGTQETQYF
d_gene: TRBD1; len: 15; j_gene: TRBJ2-1; abundance: -; v_gene: TRBV5-1; CDR3nt: TGCGCCAGCGTCGATCAGGGGGCCTCCTACAATGAGCAGTTCTTC; CDR3aa: CASVDQGASYNEQFF
d_gene: -; len: 14; j_gene: TRBJ1-6; abundance: -; v_gene: TRBV5-4; CDR3nt: TGTGCCAGCAGCTCCGGGACAATTAATTCACCCCTCCACTTT; CDR3aa: CASSSGTINSPLHF
d_gene: -; len: 15; j_gene: TRBJ1-5; abundance: -; v_gene: TRBV15; CDR3nt: TGTGCCACCAGCAGAAACGACCCCCGCCTAGAGCCCCAGCATTTT; CDR3aa: CATSRNDPRLEPQHF
d_gene: -; len: 13; j_gene: TRBJ1-1; abundance: -; v_gene: TRBV7-8; CDR3nt: TGTGCCAGCAGCCCTATAGGGGGTACTGAAGCTTTCTTT; CDR3aa: CASSPIGGTEAFF
d_gene: TRBD1; len: 14; j_gene: TRBJ2-2; abundance: -; v_gene: TRBV19; CDR3nt: TGTGCCAGTATCCTCACAGGGGTTGGCGGGGAGCTGTTTTTT; CDR3aa: CASILTGVGGELFF
d_gene: TRBD1; len: 15; j_gene: TRBJ1-6; abundance: -; v_gene: TRBV4-3; CDR3nt: TGCGCCAGCAGCCAAGTGGACAGGGTCGATTCACCCCTCCACTTT; CDR3aa: CASSQVDRVDSPLHF
d_gene: TRBD1; len: 16; j_gene: TRBJ1-6; abundance: once; v_gene: TRBV4-2; CDR3nt: TGTGCCAGCAGCCAAGACAGGACAGGGGTAAATTCACCCCTCCACTTT; CDR3aa: CASSQDRTGVNSPLHF
d_gene: TRBD1; len: 14; j_gene: TRBJ1-1; abundance: few; v_gene: TRBV6-4; CDR3nt: TGTGCCAGCAGTGACAGGCAGGGGGACACTGAAGCTTTCTTT; CDR3aa: CASSDRQGDTEAFF
d_gene: -; len: 14; j_gene: TRBJ2-3; abundance: -; v_gene: TRBV6-5; CDR3nt: TGTGCCAGCGGTCCCGGGCAGGGGCGGGATACGCAGTATTTT; CDR3aa: CASGPGQGRDTQYF
d_gene: TRBD2; len: 16; j_gene: TRBJ2-1; abundance: -; v_gene: TRBV6-5; CDR3nt: TGTGCCAGCAGTTTAACCGGGACTAGCGCGTACAATGAGCAGTTCTTC; CDR3aa: CASSLTGTSAYNEQFF
d_gene: TRBD1; len: 11; j_gene: TRBJ2-7; abundance: -; v_gene: TRBV6-6; CDR3nt: TGTGCCAGCAGGACGACAGGGTTCTGGTACTTC; CDR3aa: CASRTTGFWYF
d_gene: TRBD1; len: 14; j_gene: TRBJ1-1; abundance: few; v_gene: TRBV18; CDR3nt: TGTGCCAGCTCACATACAGGGGCCAACACTGAAGCTTTCTTT; CDR3aa: CASSHTGANTEAFF
d_gene: TRBD2; len: 18; j_gene: TRBJ2-2; abundance: -; v_gene: TRBV28; CDR3nt: TGTGCCAGCAGTTCCCAGACTAGCGGGGGGCCGTACACCGGGGAGCTGTTTTTT; CDR3aa: CASSSQTSGGPYTGELFF
d_gene: TRBD1; len: 15; j_gene: TRBJ1-5; abundance: -; v_gene: TRBV10-3; CDR3nt: TGTGCCATCAGTGAGTCAGGGGGCGGCAATCAGCCCCAGCATTTT; CDR3aa: CAISESGGGNQPQHF
d_gene: TRBD1; len: 15; j_gene: TRBJ1-5; abundance: -; v_gene: TRBV2; CDR3nt: TGTGCCAGCAGGGACAGGGATTATAGCAATCAGCCCCAGAATTTT; CDR3aa: CASRDRDYSNQPQNF
d_gene: -; len: 18; j_gene: TRBJ2-6; abundance: -; v_gene: TRBV4-1; CDR3nt: TGCGCCAGCAGCCGGTCAGGGGATAGTAACTCTGGGGCCAACGTCCTGACTTTC; CDR3aa: CASSRSGDSNSGANVLTF